This record looks at one T cell receptor beta chain sequence and its context. Its antigen is not known. It was with 60 Vbeta and 13 Jbeta primers that the PCR ran. Data came from immunoSEQ multiplex PCR; TCRdb stores just in-frame clones and leaves some out. This sample contains about 67,000 clones. The sample is drawn from a study of cytomegalovirus exposure and HLA in healthy donors. Findings and caveats of the study: Later analysis suggested most CMV-associated TCR beta chains were HLA-restricted.

Germline-derived CDR1 and CDR2 are SGHTA and FQGNSA. Trimming cost V 6 bases and J 6 bases; bases outside gene matches: 9. The CDR3 is 14 amino acids. The receptor was derived from a woman in her twenties or thirties in good health and CMV-seronegative. The sample taken for sequencing was PBMCs. This sequence joins TRBV7-2 and TRBJ1-1; 8 nucleotides align to TRBD1. CDR3: CASSLTGGHPEAFF. CDR3 in DNA: TGTGCCAGCAGTTTAACAGGGGGTCACCCTGAAGCTTTCTTT.